This T cell receptor (beta chain) was recorded in a study of vaccination and CD4 T cells after COVID-19 (dated by TCRdb to between 2020 and 2023). Some background on the complete study: Every convalescent patient had a positive nasal swab PCR test for SARS-CoV-2, with mild disease in about nine patients and severe disease in one. Post-vaccine blood samples were taken a median of around 68 days after the second vaccine dose, with a range of about 13 to 241 days. In control cultures, a CEFX viral epitope pool was used as positive control, an HIV-1 Nef peptide pool was used as negative control, or no peptide was added. In around nine COVID-19 convalescent patients and a handful of infection-naive healthy vaccine recipients, the spike-specific CD4+ TCR repertoire before mRNA vaccination was compared with the repertoire after mRNA vaccination. Participants got two doses of the Pfizer-BioNTech BNT162b2 vaccine (n=8) or two doses of the Moderna mRNA-1273 vaccine (n=2). Post-COVID blood samples were collected from convalescent patients a median of about 92 days after diagnosis, with a range of about 30 to 161 days. For a few convalescent patients, samples were collected at an early post-vaccination timepoint (day 14) as well as at a late post-vaccination timepoint (days 161 to 241). The cultures were stimulated with overlapping spike peptide pools from SARS-CoV-2 and from the common cold coronaviruses HCoV-NL63, HCoV-OC43 and HCoV-229E. The convalescent cohort comprised six males and four females, including two Hispanic individuals, seven Caucasians, two Asians and one multiracial person.

The germline V gene (reference sequence) yields GTSNPN for CDR1 and SVGIG for CDR2. V trim: 5 bases; J trim: 8 bases; unmatched bases: 10. There are 14 amino acids in the CDR3, from cysteine to phenylalanine inclusive. The read is trimmed to its CDR3 DNA, 42 bases read in frame from base 1. Library generation was performed with PCR. DNA from cultured CD4+ T cells underwent TCR sequencing with the Oncomine TCR Beta short-read assay at the Johns Hopkins FTIC core. Genomic DNA was extracted from the cultured CD4+ T cells with the QIAamp micro DNA kit. Oncomine TCR Beta libraries made from cultured CD4+ T cells were pooled using unique dual indexes and sequenced on an Illumina iSeq 100. The published analysis was carried out like this. Non-productive sequences were removed, and CDR3s that did not start with C, did not end with F or W, or were shorter than 7 amino acids were discarded. Antigen-specific clonotypes were identified with the MANAFEST web application by comparing peptide-stimulated wells with reference and other culture wells. To be called positive, a clone needed an FDR below 0.05, an odds ratio above 5, and a productive frequency above 0.1% in at least two of three replicate wells. Clonotypes that were significantly expanded in both SARS-CoV-2 spike wells and at least one common cold coronavirus spike condition were defined as cross-reactive. Levenshtein distances (stringdist) and unrooted phylogenetic trees (ape) in R version 3.6.1 were used to assess CDR3 homology. The public reads were run again by TCRdb, first through fastp at Q25 and then through MiXCR, and only productive beta chains were kept. One record per CDR3 amino acid sequence lists the most common genes and DNA. TCRdb's processing, not the authors', yielded these V and J calls. In this sample the table shows roughly 15,000 distinct CDR3 sequences, more than 45% of which occur a single time. In total, the top ten clones hold approximately 17% of the sample.

Interpreted using the paper, the time point label stands for: late sampling 161 to 241 days after vaccination in three convalescent patients. The sample's treatment or condition label is to be understood as: roughly 11-day PBMC culture with coronavirus spike peptide pools or control peptides (ViraFEST assay). To expand antigen-specific T cells with peptide pools and then pick out the expanded clonotypes through TCR sequencing, the study relied on the ViraFEST assay. The positive SARS-CoV-2 PCR tests of the convalescent patients were dated from March to December 2020, before the Alpha, Beta and Delta variants emerged in the United States. Each well held 2 million to 2.5 million PBMCs cultured with around 10 ug/ml peptide pools in IMDM containing around 5% human AB serum and 7.5 to 10 IU/ml IL-2. On days 3 and 7, half of the culture medium was replaced with fresh IL-2-containing medium. CD4+ T cells were isolated after 10 days of culture through negative selection using the EasySep CD4+ T cell isolation kit. Ficoll-Paque Plus gradient centrifugation was used to isolate PBMCs from whole blood, and the isolated PBMCs were then either used fresh or cryopreserved at -140C. Triplicate wells were generally used for each culture condition.

Of note for this clonotype: Its antigen specificity is not known. Within one base of it there is no much larger clone, and no base qualities were kept.

Broader findings and caveats from the paper: The median number of SARS-CoV-2-reactive clonotypes rose from roughly 20 after infection to around 40 after vaccination, but the change was not significant. Only a relatively small number of convalescent patients were included in the study, and early timepoints following natural infection were not analyzed. Of the vaccine-specific clones in convalescent patients, 304 of 307, or nearly all, reacted only to SARS-CoV-2 spike and did not cross-react with common cold coronaviruses. Among convalescent patients, a median around 86% of the SARS-CoV-2-reactive clones seen after vaccination appeared only after vaccination, which suggests priming specific to the vaccine.

The receptor chain draws on TRBV30 and TRBJ2-3, with 10 bases matching TRBD2. The sequences come from CD4+ T cells from blood, cultured in vitro, collected about 7 months after SARS-CoV-2 vaccination. The TCR originated in a human donor who had recovered from COVID-19. The DNA sequence reads TGTGCCTGGGGACTAGCGGAGCCGCGGGGTACGCAGTATTTT. Its product reads: CAWGLAEPRGTQYF.